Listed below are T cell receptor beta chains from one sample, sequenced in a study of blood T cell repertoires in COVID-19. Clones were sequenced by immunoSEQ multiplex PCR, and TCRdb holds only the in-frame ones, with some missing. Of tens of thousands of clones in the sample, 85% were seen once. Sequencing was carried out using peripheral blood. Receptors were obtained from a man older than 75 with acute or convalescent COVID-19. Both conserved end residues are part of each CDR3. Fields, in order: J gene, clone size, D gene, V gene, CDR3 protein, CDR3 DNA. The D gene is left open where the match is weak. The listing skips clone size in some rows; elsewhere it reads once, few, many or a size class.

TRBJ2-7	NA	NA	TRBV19	CASSSGILYEQYF	TGTGCCAGTAGTAGCGGGATACTTTACGAGCAGTACTTC
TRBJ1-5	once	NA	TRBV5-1	CASSPGFGDSNQPQHF	TGCGCCAGCAGCCCGGGGTTTGGGGATAGCAATCAGCCCCAGCATTTT
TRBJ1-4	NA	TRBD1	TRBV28	CASRTPGGGNEKLFF	TGTGCCAGCAGAACCCCAGGGGGAGGTAATGAAAAACTGTTTTTT
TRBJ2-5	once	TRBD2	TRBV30	CAWSGTSGVLETQYF	TGTGCCTGGAGTGGGACTAGCGGAGTCTTGGAGACCCAGTACTTC
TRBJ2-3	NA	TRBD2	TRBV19	CASGESGVTDTQYF	TGTGCCAGCGGGGAAAGCGGGGTCACAGATACGCAGTATTTT
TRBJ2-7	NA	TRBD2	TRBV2	CASSERGTSYEQYF	TGTGCCAGCAGTGAAAGGGGGACTAGCTACGAGCAGTACTTC
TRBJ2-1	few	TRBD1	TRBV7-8	CASSLGGQERNEQFF	TGTGCCAGCAGCTTAGGGGGACAGGAAAGAAATGAGCAGTTCTTC
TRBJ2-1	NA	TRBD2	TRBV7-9	CASSEYSSGVSYNEQFF	TGTGCCAGCAGCGAATACAGTAGCGGGGTCTCCTACAATGAGCAGTTCTTC
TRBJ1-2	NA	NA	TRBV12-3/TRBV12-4	CASSSRGLFGYTF	TGTGCCAGCAGTTCAAGGGGACTTTTTGGCTACACCTTC
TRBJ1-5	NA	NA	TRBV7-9	CASSLALAKRQPQHF	TGTGCCAGCAGCTTAGCGTTAGCAAAGAGGCAGCCCCAGCATTTT
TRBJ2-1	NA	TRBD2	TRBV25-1	CASSPPGRTSGTVEQFF	TGTGCCAGCAGCCCTCCCGGGCGGACTAGCGGGACCGTTGAGCAGTTCTTC
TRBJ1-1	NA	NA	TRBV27	CASSLRGMNTEAFF	TGTGCCAGCAGTTTACGGGGGATGAACACTGAAGCTTTCTTT
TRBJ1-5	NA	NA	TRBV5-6	CASSLANTGISNQPQHF	TGTGCCAGCAGCTTGGCCAACACAGGGATTAGCAATCAGCCCCAGCATTTT
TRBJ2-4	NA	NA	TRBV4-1	CASSQVLRAKNIQYF	TGCGCCAGCAGCCAAGTTCTACGGGCCAAAAACATTCAGTACTTC
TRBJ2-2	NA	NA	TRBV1	CTSRNWGTSGKWNFGELFF	TGCACCAGCAGAAACTGGGGGACTAGCGGGAAGTGGAATTTCGGGGAGCTGTTTTTT
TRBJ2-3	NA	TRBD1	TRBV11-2	CASSLDRTGADTQYF	TGTGCCAGCAGCTTAGATCGGACAGGGGCAGATACGCAGTATTTT
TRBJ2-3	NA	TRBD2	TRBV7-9	CASSRTSGIGSTDTQYF	TGTGCCAGCAGCCGGACTAGCGGGATTGGTAGCACAGATACGCAGTATTTT
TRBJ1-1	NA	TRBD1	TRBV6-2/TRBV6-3	CASSYSGSWADRDTEAFF	TGTGCCAGCAGTTACTCGGGGTCCTGGGCGGACAGGGACACTGAAGCTTTCTTT
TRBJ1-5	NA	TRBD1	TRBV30	CAWSAGDRGQDSNQPQHF	TGTGCCTGGAGTGCCGGAGACAGGGGGCAGGATAGCAATCAGCCCCAGCATTTT
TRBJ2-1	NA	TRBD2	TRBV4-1	CASSQDWASGGGVNEQFF	TGCGCCAGCAGCCAAGATTGGGCTAGCGGGGGGGGAGTCAATGAGCAGTTCTTC
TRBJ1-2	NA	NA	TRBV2	CASSTQENYGYTF	TGTGCCAGCAGTACACAGGAAAACTATGGCTACACCTTC
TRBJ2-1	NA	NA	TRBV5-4	CASSFTRGTYNEQFF	TGTGCCAGCAGCTTTACTAGAGGGACCTACAATGAGCAGTTCTTC
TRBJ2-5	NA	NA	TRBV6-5	CASSYSGPVPETQYF	TGTGCCAGCAGTTACTCGGGGCCGGTCCCAGAGACCCAGTACTTC
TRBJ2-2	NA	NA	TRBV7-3	CASSRTGRLVTGELFF	TGTGCCAGCTCTAGGACCGGGAGATTGGTCACCGGGGAGCTGTTTTTT
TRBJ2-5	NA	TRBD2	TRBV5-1	CASSPREGETQYF	TGCGCCAGCAGTCCCAGGGAGGGGGAGACCCAGTACTTC
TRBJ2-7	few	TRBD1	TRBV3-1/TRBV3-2	CASSRDRASYEQYF	TGTGCCAGCAGCCGGGACAGGGCCTCCTACGAGCAGTACTTC
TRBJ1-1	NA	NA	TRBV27	CASRNRVRGTEAFF	TGTGCCAGCAGGAACAGGGTAAGGGGCACTGAAGCTTTCTTT
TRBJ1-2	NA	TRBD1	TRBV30	CAWSVPPGQGFGYTF	TGTGCCTGGAGTGTACCCCCGGGACAGGGATTTGGCTACACCTTC
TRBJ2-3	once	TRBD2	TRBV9	CASSVRGLAGITDTQYF	TGTGCCAGCAGCGTGCGGGGACTAGCGGGAATTACAGATACGCAGTATTTT